The next 20 T cell receptor beta chains were all read from a single sample in a study of shared clonotypes between healthy human individuals. Assay: immunoSEQ multiplex PCR; the TCRdb copy retains only in-frame clones and omits some. Of around 1.9 million clones listed, roughly 95% were seen once; the top ten hold more than 1.5%. It was CD45RO-negative cells, positively selected for CCR7, that made up naive CD8 cells, with terminally differentiated effector memory CD45RA+ cells excluded. Sequencing was done on a sample of naive CD8+ T cells from PBMCs. Source of these receptors: a man between 18 and 35 years old in good health. Some clones in this sample may be carry-over from other donors' samples.

The gene calls are TRBV27 and TRBJ2-1; D unresolved. The V gene lost 5 bases and the J gene lost 2 bases, with 7 bases spanning the gap. CDR3 length: 13 amino acids. Germline CDR1 reads MNHEY; CDR2 reads SMNVEV (reference sequence). CDR3 nucleotide sequence: TGTGCCAGCAGTCCCCTAGCCTACAATGAGCAGTTCTTC. It yields the protein CASSPLAYNEQFF.

V and J are TRBV11-2 and TRBJ2-7; D gene ambiguous. V was pared by 3 bases and J by 5 bases, with 17 bases between. The CDR3 length is 15 residues. CDR1 and CDR2 (germline): SGHAT, FQNNGV. The CDR3 loop is CASSFTWVRDHEQYF. In DNA, the CDR3 is TGTGCCAGCAGCTTCACCTGGGTAAGGGATCACGAGCAGTACTTC.

As to this clone: Other nucleotide sequences in the sample specify the same CDR3. The chain links TRBV5-1 to TRBJ2-7; 12 nucleotides line up with TRBD2. The CDR3 has 14 residues. J gave up 7 bases and V 4 bases, and 6 bases lay outside the gene matches. Germline CDR1 SGHRS, CDR2 YFSETQ. In nucleotides, the CDR3 is TGCGCCAGCAGCCTAGGACTAGCGGGACATGAGCAGTACTTC. Translating it yields CASSLGLAGHEQYF.

The rearrangement joins TRBV10-3 to TRBJ2-5, with D uncertain. The CDR3 is made up of 12 amino acids. Germline CDR1 and CDR2: ENHRY and SYGVKD. V was pared by 3 bases and J by 5 bases, with 7 bases between. The CDR3 nucleotides read TGTGCCATCAGTGACCTCCGGGAGACCCAGTACTTC. As protein: CAISDLRETQYF.

The chain employs TRBV5-1 and TRBJ2-7, with 13 bases fitting TRBD2. The germline V gene encodes CDR1 SGHRS and CDR2 YFSETQ. Trimming cost V 1 base and J 3 bases; bases outside gene matches: 16. CDR3 size: 20 residues. CDR3 DNA: TGCGCCAGCAGCTTGACTTCCCAGAGAGACGGGACTAGCGGGAACTACGAGCAGTACTTC. It yields the protein CASSLTSQRDGTSGNYEQYF.

This clone was observed a few times. The J gene is TRBJ1-5, the V gene TRBV2; 9 bases line up with TRBD1. After removal of 3 bases from V and 6 bases from J, the junction contained 3 bases not matched to a gene. CDR1 is SNHLY, CDR2 FYNNEI, per germline. CDR3 size: 14 residues. This CDR3 reads CASSDAGQGQPQHF. CDR3 coding DNA: TGTGCCAGCAGTGATGCGGGACAGGGTCAGCCCCAGCATTTT.

Worth noting for this clone: Other DNA sequences in this sample translate to the same CDR3. The V call is TRBV27, the J call TRBJ2-6; 7 nucleotides match TRBD1. The length of the CDR3 is 15 residues. Germline V gene data show CDR1 as MNHEY and CDR2 as SMNVEV (reference sequence). J lost 1 base, V lost 5 bases, and 2 bases had no gene match. The CDR3 region is CASSPRGSGANVLTF. The CDR3 region has the DNA TGTGCCAGCAGTCCCAGGGGGTCTGGGGCCAACGTCCTGACTTTC.

In regard to this clone: This same CDR3 is encoded by further DNA sequences in the sample. The chain couples TRBV2 to TRBJ1-1; no reliable D call. Per germline, CDR1 SNHLY and CDR2 FYNNEI. V was trimmed by 7 bases and J by 1 base, leaving 7 bases between them. The CDR3 spans 12 residues. CDR3 region: CASIRGNTEAFF. The CDR3 DNA follows: TGTGCCAGCATTCGGGGGAACACTGAAGCTTTCTTT.

The J gene is TRBJ1-1, the V gene TRBV7-9, with D possibly being TRBD1 (6 bases). The CDR3 has 16 amino acids. Trimming removed 4 bases from V and 0 bases from J, with 15 bases in between. Looked up from germline, CDR1 is SEHNR and CDR2 is FQNEAQ (reference sequence). The CDR3: CASSSSKGVLNTEAFF. CDR3 sequence (DNA): TGTGCCAGCAGCTCTTCGAAGGGGGTTTTGAACACTGAAGCTTTCTTT.

The V gene is TRBV7-8, the J gene TRBJ1-3; D uncertain. This CDR3 has 13 amino acids. V was cut by 5 bases and J by 2 bases, with 7 bases left in between. The V gene's germline CDR1 is SGHVS and CDR2 FQNEAQ. The CDR3 coding sequence is TGTGCCAGCAGCACGTCCCCTGGAAACACCATATATTTT. Amino acid sequence: CASSTSPGNTIYF.

The chain recombines TRBV5-6 with TRBJ1-5; no firm D call. Trimming took 1 base from V and 0 from J, leaving 5 bases between them. Germline V lookup: CDR1 SGHDT, CDR2 YYEEEE. The CDR3 spans 14 residues. CDR3 sequence reads: CASSLWISNQPQHF. The CDR3 nucleotides are TGTGCCAGCAGCTTGTGGATTAGCAATCAGCCCCAGCATTTT. Supplemented by reference TRBV5-6 and TRBJ1-5, the full variable domain reads DAGVTQSPTHLIKTRGQQVTLRCSPKSGHDTVSWYQQALGQGPQFIFQYYEEEERQRGNFPDRFSGHQFPNYSSELNVNALLLGDSALYLCASSLWISNQPQHFGDGTRLSIL.

This chain joins TRBV28 and TRBJ1-2; D gene ambiguous. This CDR3 contains 15 residues. Per germline, CDR1 MDHEN and CDR2 SYDVKM. Trimming shortened V by 3 bases and J by 2 bases, and 13 bases separated the two germline ends. CDR3 region: CASSFRVGSNYGYTF. DNA of the CDR3: TGTGCCAGCAGTTTCCGGGTCGGATCAAACTATGGCTACACCTTC.

This clone was seen just once. The J gene is TRBJ1-3, the V gene TRBV5-6, with unresolved D. The CDR3 has 17 amino acids. V was clipped by 0 bases and J by 0 bases, with 13 bases between them. Germline values: CDR1 SGHDT, CDR2 YYEEEE. This CDR3 reads CASSLGVRAFSGNTIYF. In DNA form, the CDR3 reads TGTGCCAGCAGCTTGGGCGTGAGGGCATTCTCTGGAAACACCATATATTTT. Based on the CDR3 plus reference TRBV5-6 and TRBJ1-3, the full variable domain is DAGVTQSPTHLIKTRGQQVTLRCSPKSGHDTVSWYQQALGQGPQFIFQYYEEEERQRGNFPDRFSGHQFPNYSSELNVNALLLGDSALYLCASSLGVRAFSGNTIYFGEGSWLTVV.

The CDR3 DNA sequence: TGCGCCAGCAGCCTCGTTGACAGGGTTGGAGAGACCCAGTACTTC. This sequence encodes CASSLVDRVGETQYF. The chain has TRBV10-2 and TRBJ2-5, with TRBD1 matching over 7 bases. CDR1 is WSHSY and CDR2 is SAAADI in the germline V gene. The CDR3 spans 15 residues. The ends lost 6 bases at V and 4 bases at J; junction bases unmatched: 11.

The genes are TRBV10-3 and TRBJ2-5; 10 bases line up with TRBD1. The CDR3 has 15 amino acids. The V gene's germline CDR1 is ENHRY and CDR2 SYGVKD. After removal of 6 bases from V and 5 bases from J, the junction contained 9 bases not matched to a gene. The CDR3: CAIRGGTGVTETQYF. For the CDR3, the DNA is TGTGCCATCAGAGGGGGGACAGGGGTTACGGAGACCCAGTACTTC.

The V gene is TRBV27, the J gene TRBJ2-5, with D perhaps TRBD2 (6 bases). Between the trimmed V and J ends, which lost 1 base and 2 bases, there was a span of 8 bases. This CDR3 is 14 amino acids long. Germline V gives CDR1 MNHEY, CDR2 SMNVEV (reference sequence). CDR3 residues: CASSLFAGQETQYF. CDR3 DNA: TGTGCCAGCAGTTTATTCGCGGGACAAGAGACCCAGTACTTC.

This CDR3 reads CASSQIDRGYGYTF. Here the CDR3 DNA reads TGTGCCAGCAGCCAAATTGACAGGGGATATGGCTACACCTTC. The genes are TRBV14 and TRBJ1-2; 8 nucleotides match TRBD1. CDR3 length: 14 residues. Looked up from germline, CDR1 is SGHDN and CDR2 is FVKESK. V lost 2 bases to trimming and J lost 5 bases; unmatched junction nucleotides: 4.

In regard to this clone: The same CDR3 also results from other DNA sequences found in this sample. This sequence joins TRBV5-1 and TRBJ2-1; D perhaps matches TRBD1 (6 bases). V lost 6 bases, J lost 0 bases, and 10 bases lay in between. This CDR3 is built from 14 residues. In germline, CDR1 is SGHRS, CDR2 YFSETQ. Here the CDR3 DNA reads TGCGCCAGCACTCTAGGGGGCTCCTACAATGAGCAGTTCTTC. Its translation is CASTLGGSYNEQFF. The variable domain in full, with the rest retrieved from reference TRBV5-1 and TRBJ2-1, is KAGVTQTPRYLIKTRGQQVTLSCSPISGHRSVSWYQQTPGQGLQFLFEYFSETQRNKGNFPGRFSGRQFSNSRSEMNVSTLELGDSALYLCASTLGGSYNEQFFGPGTRLTVL.

V and J are TRBV7-9 and TRBJ2-7; D tentatively reads TRBD1 or TRBD2 (5 bases each). V lost 1 base, J lost 7 bases, and 11 bases lay in between. Germline V gives CDR1 SEHNR, CDR2 FQNEAQ (reference sequence). The CDR3 sequence is 13 residues long. The CDR3 loop is CASSLGAWGEQYF. The DNA of the CDR3 is TGTGCCAGCAGCTTAGGCGCATGGGGGGAGCAGTACTTC.

This chain joins TRBV25-1 and TRBJ2-3; 8 bases match TRBD1. V lost 7 bases and J lost 0; bases outside the gene matches: 6. There are 15 residues in the CDR3. The germline V gene encodes CDR1 MGHDK and CDR2 SYGVNS. The CDR3 DNA is TGTGCCAGCATTACAAGGACAGGGAGCACAGATACGCAGTATTTT. It specifies CASITRTGSTDTQYF.